This TCR beta chain was observed in a study of blood T cell repertoires in COVID-19. The wider study: PBMCs, B-cell-depleted T cells, or T cells provided the cDNA or gDNA that made up the material.

The repertoire was sequenced with immunoSEQ multiplex PCR; TCRdb's copy has only in-frame clones and lacks some. Of 300,000 or so clones in the sample, roughly 92% were seen once. This CDR3 comprises 12 residues. V was pared by 8 bases and J by 8 bases, with 12 bases between. CDR1 is LNHDA and CDR2 is SQIVND in the germline V gene (reference sequence). This clone was observed a single time. V is TRBV19 and J is TRBJ1-4; no clear D. The sample was peripheral blood. The receptor's source is a woman aged 25 to 45 with COVID-19, enrolled during active disease. This CDR3 reads CASGSRGEKLFF. The CDR3 DNA reads TGTGCCAGTGGGTCACGCGGGGAAAAACTGTTTTTT.